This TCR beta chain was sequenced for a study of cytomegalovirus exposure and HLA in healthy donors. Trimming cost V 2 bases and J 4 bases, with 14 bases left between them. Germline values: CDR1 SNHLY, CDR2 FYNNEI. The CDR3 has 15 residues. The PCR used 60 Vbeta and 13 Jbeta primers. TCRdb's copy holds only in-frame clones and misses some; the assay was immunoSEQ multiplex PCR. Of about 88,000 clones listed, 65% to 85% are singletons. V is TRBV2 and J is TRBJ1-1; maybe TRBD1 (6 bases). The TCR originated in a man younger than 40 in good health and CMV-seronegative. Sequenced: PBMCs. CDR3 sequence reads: CASSEWRTDSTEAFF. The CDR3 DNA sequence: TGTGCCAGCAGTGAATGGCGGACAGACAGCACTGAAGCTTTCTTT. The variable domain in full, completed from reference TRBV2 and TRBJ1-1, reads EPEVTQTPSHQVTQMGQEVILRCVPISNHLYFYWYRQILGQKVEFLVSFYNNEISEKSEIFDDQFSVERPDGSNFTLKIRSTKLEDSAMYFCASSEWRTDSTEAFFGQGTRLTVV.